The 30 T cell receptor beta chains listed next were all sequenced from one sample in a study of blood T cell repertoires in COVID-19. Clones were sequenced by immunoSEQ multiplex PCR, and TCRdb holds only the in-frame ones, with some missing. The data show roughly 280,000 clones, nearly 90% seen once. Material: PBMCs or T cells enriched from blood (not recorded which). The receptors were gathered from a woman aged 55-69 years who had recovered from COVID-19.

This rearrangement joins TRBV30 to TRBJ1-5, with 7 nucleotides matching TRBD1. The germline V gene has CDR1 GTSNPN and CDR2 SVGIG (reference sequence). Trimming at V came to 2 bases and at J to 4 bases, leaving 5 bases not matched to a gene. The CDR3 loop spans 14 amino acids. The CDR3 coding sequence is TGTGCCTGGAGTAGGGACAGCCAGAATCAGCCCCAGCATTTT. Amino acids: CAWSRDSQNQPQHF.

The V gene is TRBV27, the J gene TRBJ1-4; D is unclear. V lost 5 bases and J lost 5, with 15 bases in between. The CDR3 spans 15 residues. Germline CDR1 and CDR2: MNHEY and SMNVEV (reference sequence). This CDR3 is CASSPHRGGNEKLFF. DNA of the CDR3: TGTGCCAGCAGTCCCCACCGGGGAGGGAATGAAAAACTGTTTTTT.

V gene TRBV28 combines with J gene TRBJ2-2; D not resolved. In germline, CDR1 is MDHEN, CDR2 SYDVKM. Trimming pared 4 bases from V and 4 bases from J, leaving 4 bases between. The CDR3 runs to 12 residues. The CDR3 DNA sequence: TGTGCCAGCAGTTCCGGCACCGGGGAGCTGTTTTTT. Amino acid sequence: CASSSGTGELFF.

The sample holds one count of this clone. This rearrangement joins TRBV5-4 to TRBJ2-5, with a possible D match to TRBD2 (7 bases). Trimming cost V 5 bases and J 5 bases, with 19 bases left between them. There are 15 residues in the CDR3. In germline, CDR1 is SGHNT, CDR2 YYREEE (reference sequence). The CDR3 spells CASRIVGGGLETQYF. CDR3 DNA: TGTGCCAGCAGGATAGTTGGGGGGGGCTTGGAGACCCAGTACTTC.

Notes on this clone: A single base is all that separates this from a far larger clone, so a read error is likely. The chain has TRBV6-2 or TRBV6-3 and TRBJ2-2; D ambiguous. The V gene's germline CDR1 is MNHEY and CDR2 SVGEGT. CDR3 length: 13 amino acids. V dropped 6 bases and J dropped 5 bases, with 10 bases sitting between them. CDR3 in amino acids: CASSLVRTGELFF. The CDR3 region has the DNA TGTGCCAGCAGCTTGGTCAGGACCGGGGAGCTGTTTTTT.

V usage is TRBV5-1 and J usage is TRBJ2-2, with 8 bases fitting TRBD1. Germline CDR1 SGHRS, CDR2 YFSETQ. CDR3 length: 15 residues. Losses at the gene ends were 4 bases for V and 4 bases for J; bases not matched to a gene: 6. DNA of the CDR3: TGCGCCAGCAGCCGCCGACAGGGGCGCACCGGGGAGCTGTTTTTT. Amino acids: CASSRRQGRTGELFF.

The genes are TRBV28 and TRBJ2-3, with a possible D match to TRBD2 (5 bases). V was trimmed by 8 bases and J by 5 bases, leaving 20 bases between them. Germline CDR1 is MDHEN and CDR2 is SYDVKM. There are 15 residues in the CDR3. The CDR3 region has the DNA TGTGCCAGCCATAGGAGTCCCATCGGGGTAGATACGCAGTATTTT. It yields the protein CASHRSPIGVDTQYF.

The chain carries TRBV15 and TRBJ1-5, with TRBD1 identical over 10 bases. The J segment lost 7 bases and the V segment lost 3 bases, leaving 12 bases of the junction unmatched. The CDR3 sequence is 17 residues long. Looked up from germline, CDR1 is LNHNV and CDR2 is YYDKDF (reference sequence). The DNA of the CDR3 is TGTGCCACCAGCAGGGGAGGGACAGGGGTGGTAGGACAGCCCCAGCATTTT. Amino acids: CATSRGGTGVVGQPQHF.

The gene calls are TRBV5-6 and TRBJ2-3; a weak D match, TRBD2 (6 bases). Trimming pared 4 bases from V and 6 bases from J, leaving 15 bases between. The CDR3 is 14 residues long. Germline CDR1 is SGHDT and CDR2 is YYEEEE. In DNA, the CDR3 is TGTGCCAGCAGCACATGGAGGGTTGGGGATACGCAGTATTTT. As protein: CASSTWRVGDTQYF.

This rearrangement joins TRBV5-5 to TRBJ1-2; D uncertain. CDR1 and CDR2 (germline): SGHKS, YYEKEE (reference sequence). The CDR3 sequence is 12 residues long. Trimming stripped 3 bases from V and 7 bases from J, with 10 bases between. The DNA of the CDR3 is TGTGCCAGCAGCTCCATTCCCAGTGGCTACACCTTC. This codes for CASSSIPSGYTF.

The genes are TRBV5-1 and TRBJ2-7; no firm D call. V gave up 0 bases and J gave up 4 bases, with 8 bases separating them. Looked up from germline, CDR1 is SGHRS and CDR2 is YFSETQ. There are 13 residues in the CDR3. The CDR3 loop reads CASSLGAQYEQYF. Here the CDR3 DNA reads TGCGCCAGCAGCTTGGGGGCCCAGTACGAGCAGTACTTC. The whole variable domain, filled in from reference TRBV5-1 and TRBJ2-7, reads KAGVTQTPRYLIKTRGQQVTLSCSPISGHRSVSWYQQTPGQGLQFLFEYFSETQRNKGNFPGRFSGRQFSNSRSEMNVSTLELGDSALYLCASSLGAQYEQYFGPGTRLTVT.

V and J are TRBV27 and TRBJ2-3; 7 positions match TRBD2. The V and J ends lost 1 base and 3 bases, in that order; junction bases with no gene match: 10. The CDR3 consists of 17 residues. Germline V gene lookup returns CDR1 MNHEY and CDR2 SMNVEV (reference sequence). CDR3 protein: CASSLFSWRETTDTQYF. CDR3 DNA: TGTGCCAGCAGTTTATTCAGCTGGCGGGAGACGACAGATACGCAGTATTTT.

The V gene is TRBV28, the J gene TRBJ1-6, with 9 bases aligning to TRBD1. The V segment lost 7 bases and the J segment 7 bases; nucleotides outside the gene matches: 8. The germline gives CDR1 MDHEN, CDR2 SYDVKM. The CDR3 runs 15 residues. The DNA for the CDR3 is TGTGCCAGCACCCGGACAGGGGTCTTCAATTCACCCCTCCACTTT. Translating it yields CASTRTGVFNSPLHF. Looking up the rest from reference TRBV28 and TRBJ1-6 gives the full variable domain: DVKVTQSSRYLVKRTGEKVFLECVQDMDHENMFWYRQDPGLGLRLIYFSYDVKMKEKGDIPEGYSVSREKKERFSLILESASTNQTSMYLCASTRTGVFNSPLHFGNGTRLTVT.

V gene TRBV6-5 combines with J gene TRBJ1-1; tentatively, D is TRBD1 (6 bases). The CDR3 spans 15 residues. Germline CDR1 reads MNHEY; CDR2 reads SVGAGI. V dropped 6 bases and J dropped 1 base, with 15 bases sitting between them. Written as DNA, the CDR3 is TGTGCCAGCAGACCCCCAGGGGTGAAGAACACTGAAGCTTTCTTT. It codes for CASRPPGVKNTEAFF.

This chain uses TRBV10-2 with TRBJ1-5; 7 nucleotides line up with TRBD1. The CDR3 totals 14 residues. Germline trimming cut 3 bases from V and 6 bases from J; bases unmatched to any gene: 5. In germline, CDR1 is WSHSY, CDR2 SAAADI. This CDR3 is CASSDSGGSQPQHF. The CDR3 DNA follows: TGCGCCAGCAGTGACTCAGGGGGGTCTCAGCCCCAGCATTTT.

The rearrangement uses TRBV6-6 and TRBJ2-5; 9 positions match TRBD2. Trimming removed 5 bases from V and 5 bases from J; junction bases left unmatched: 15. This CDR3 spans 17 amino acids. Per germline, CDR1 MNHNY and CDR2 SVGAGI (reference sequence). The CDR3 DNA reads as TGTGCCAGCAGTCCACGGGCACTAGCGGGCCCCAGGGAGACCCAGTACTTC. The encoded protein is CASSPRALAGPRETQYF.

The gene calls are TRBV18 and TRBJ2-3, with D perhaps matching TRBD2 (6 bases). Germline V gives CDR1 KGHSH, CDR2 LQKENI. CDR3 length: 19 residues. V lost 1 base and J lost 5, with 25 bases in between. The CDR3 DNA follows: TGTGCCAGCTCACCACAAGCCCTTGACGGGAGCATTTCACTAGATACGCAGTATTTT. Protein sequence: CASSPQALDGSISLDTQYF. The full variable domain, completed using reference TRBV18 and TRBJ2-3, is NAGVMQNPRHLVRRRGQEARLRCSPMKGHSHVYWYRQLPEEGLKFMVYLQKENIIDESGMPKERFSAEFPKEGPSILRIQQVVRGDSAAYFCASSPQALDGSISLDTQYFGPGTRLTVL.

The rearrangement uses TRBV19 and TRBJ1-5; 9 bases agree with TRBD1. CDR1 and CDR2 from the germline V gene are LNHDA and SQIVND (reference sequence). V shed 2 bases, J shed 5 bases, and the junction held 7 bases outside the gene matches. This CDR3 has 16 amino acids. CDR3 nucleotide sequence: TGTGCCAGTAGTATAAGGGACAGGGAAATGGATCAGCCCCAGCATTTT. Translation gives CASSIRDREMDQPQHF.

This rearrangement joins TRBV30 to TRBJ1-6; 8 nucleotides line up with TRBD1. CDR3 size: 14 residues. Germline trimming cut 5 bases from V and 8 bases from J; bases unmatched to any gene: 8. CDR1 and CDR2 from the germline V gene are GTSNPN and SVGIG (reference sequence). The CDR3 loop is CAWGIGQGYSPLHF. DNA of the CDR3: TGTGCCTGGGGAATCGGACAGGGTTATTCACCCCTCCACTTT.

This sequence joins TRBV18 and TRBJ2-7, with TRBD1 matching 8 bases. This CDR3 is 13 amino acids long. Losses at the gene ends were 4 bases for V and 2 bases for J; bases not matched to a gene: 1. Germline assignment: CDR1 KGHSH and CDR2 LQKENI. The CDR3 loop is CASSRTGTYEQYF. DNA for the CDR3: TGTGCCAGCTCACGGACAGGGACCTACGAGCAGTACTTC.

V gene TRBV25-1 combines with J gene TRBJ1-1; D might be TRBD1 (6 bases). V was pared by 1 base and J by 10 bases, with 16 bases between. The CDR3 covers 14 residues. CDR1 is MGHDK and CDR2 is SYGVNS in the germline V gene. This chain's CDR3 is CASSEWKGGFGAFF. The DNA of the CDR3 is TGTGCCAGCAGTGAATGGAAGGGGGGGTTTGGAGCTTTCTTT.

V usage is TRBV24-1 and J usage is TRBJ2-3; TRBD2 agrees at 7 bases. With 4 bases clipped from V and 3 bases from J, the junction kept 6 bases outside the gene matches. The CDR3 extends over 15 amino acids. From germline, CDR1 is KGHDR and CDR2 SFDVKD. The CDR3 here is CATSDAGTTTDTQYF. The CDR3 DNA is TGTGCCACCAGTGACGCCGGGACTACTACAGATACGCAGTATTTT.

The chain couples TRBV2 to TRBJ2-4; D is unresolved. Per germline, CDR1 SNHLY and CDR2 FYNNEI. The CDR3 is 16 residues long. The ends were cut back, 4 bases at V and 0 bases at J, with 13 bases in the middle. CDR3 loop: CASSVQAVGAKNIQYF. Written as DNA, the CDR3 is TGTGCCAGCAGTGTTCAGGCCGTCGGAGCCAAAAACATTCAGTACTTC.

The rearrangement uses TRBV5-4 and TRBJ2-2; TRBD1 matches 8 bases. CDR3 length: 16 amino acids. Looked up from germline, CDR1 is SGHNT and CDR2 is YYREEE (reference sequence). With V trimmed by 10 bases and J by 1 base, 12 bases remained unmatched. CDR3 region: CAVQYGQGKNTGELFF. The DNA of the CDR3 is TGTGCCGTTCAATATGGACAGGGAAAGAACACCGGGGAGCTGTTTTTT.

The chain uses TRBV9 and TRBJ2-3; 7 nucleotides match TRBD2. The CDR3 runs to 16 residues. Germline V gene sequence: CDR1 SGDLS, CDR2 YYNGEE. Losses at the gene ends were 2 bases for V and 1 base for J; bases not matched to a gene: 7. CDR3 DNA sequence: TGTGCCAGCAGCGTCGTGGGGCTAGCGGGCACAGATACGCAGTATTTT. It translates to CASSVVGLAGTDTQYF.

The chain uses TRBV7-8 and TRBJ2-2, with TRBD2 identical over 9 bases. The CDR3 loop spans 17 amino acids. Germline trimming cut 2 bases from V and 6 bases from J; bases unmatched to any gene: 10. CDR1 and CDR2 (germline): SGHVS, FQNEAQ. CDR3 nucleotides: TGTGCCAGCAGCTTAAACGCGGGGGGGTTAATCGCCGGGGAGCTGTTTTTT. Its translation: CASSLNAGGLIAGELFF.

This clone came up a few times. The chain employs TRBV5-6 and TRBJ1-1, with D perhaps TRBD1 (5 bases). V shed 2 bases and J shed 5 bases, with 10 bases lying between them. Germline V lookup: CDR1 SGHDT, CDR2 YYEEEE. CDR3 length: 13 amino acids. The CDR3 loop reads CASSFVAGTEAFF. Here the CDR3 DNA reads TGTGCCAGCAGCTTCGTGGCAGGGACTGAAGCTTTCTTT.

CDR3 protein: CASSQRDTYTDTQYF. CDR3 DNA sequence: TGTGCCAGCAGCCAAAGGGACACTTACACAGATACGCAGTATTTT. J is TRBJ2-3 and V is TRBV3-1 (or the pseudogene TRBV3-2), with TRBD1 as a possible D gene (6 bases). The CDR3 extends over 15 amino acids. In germline, CDR1 is LGHDT, CDR2 YNNKEL (reference sequence). V lost 2 bases and J lost 2, with 11 bases in between.

V and J are TRBV28 and TRBJ2-1; 7 nucleotides match TRBD2. This CDR3 spans 13 amino acids. Germline values: CDR1 MDHEN, CDR2 SYDVKM. J gave up 5 bases and V 7 bases, and 5 bases lay outside the gene matches. The chain's CDR3 is CASKTGTNNEQFF. The DNA of the CDR3 is TGTGCCAGCAAAACCGGGACTAACAATGAGCAGTTCTTC.

This chain connects TRBV28 to TRBJ2-7, with D possibly matching TRBD1 (6 bases). Germline assignment: CDR1 MDHEN and CDR2 SYDVKM. The CDR3 is 13 amino acids. The ends were cut back, 5 bases at V and 7 bases at J, with 15 bases in the middle. The CDR3 reads CASSRDTPWEQYF. The DNA of the CDR3 is TGTGCCAGCAGTCGGGACACCCCTTGGGAGCAGTACTTC. Full variable domain (missing parts from reference TRBV28 and TRBJ2-7): DVKVTQSSRYLVKRTGEKVFLECVQDMDHENMFWYRQDPGLGLRLIYFSYDVKMKEKGDIPEGYSVSREKKERFSLILESASTNQTSMYLCASSRDTPWEQYFGPGTRLTVT.